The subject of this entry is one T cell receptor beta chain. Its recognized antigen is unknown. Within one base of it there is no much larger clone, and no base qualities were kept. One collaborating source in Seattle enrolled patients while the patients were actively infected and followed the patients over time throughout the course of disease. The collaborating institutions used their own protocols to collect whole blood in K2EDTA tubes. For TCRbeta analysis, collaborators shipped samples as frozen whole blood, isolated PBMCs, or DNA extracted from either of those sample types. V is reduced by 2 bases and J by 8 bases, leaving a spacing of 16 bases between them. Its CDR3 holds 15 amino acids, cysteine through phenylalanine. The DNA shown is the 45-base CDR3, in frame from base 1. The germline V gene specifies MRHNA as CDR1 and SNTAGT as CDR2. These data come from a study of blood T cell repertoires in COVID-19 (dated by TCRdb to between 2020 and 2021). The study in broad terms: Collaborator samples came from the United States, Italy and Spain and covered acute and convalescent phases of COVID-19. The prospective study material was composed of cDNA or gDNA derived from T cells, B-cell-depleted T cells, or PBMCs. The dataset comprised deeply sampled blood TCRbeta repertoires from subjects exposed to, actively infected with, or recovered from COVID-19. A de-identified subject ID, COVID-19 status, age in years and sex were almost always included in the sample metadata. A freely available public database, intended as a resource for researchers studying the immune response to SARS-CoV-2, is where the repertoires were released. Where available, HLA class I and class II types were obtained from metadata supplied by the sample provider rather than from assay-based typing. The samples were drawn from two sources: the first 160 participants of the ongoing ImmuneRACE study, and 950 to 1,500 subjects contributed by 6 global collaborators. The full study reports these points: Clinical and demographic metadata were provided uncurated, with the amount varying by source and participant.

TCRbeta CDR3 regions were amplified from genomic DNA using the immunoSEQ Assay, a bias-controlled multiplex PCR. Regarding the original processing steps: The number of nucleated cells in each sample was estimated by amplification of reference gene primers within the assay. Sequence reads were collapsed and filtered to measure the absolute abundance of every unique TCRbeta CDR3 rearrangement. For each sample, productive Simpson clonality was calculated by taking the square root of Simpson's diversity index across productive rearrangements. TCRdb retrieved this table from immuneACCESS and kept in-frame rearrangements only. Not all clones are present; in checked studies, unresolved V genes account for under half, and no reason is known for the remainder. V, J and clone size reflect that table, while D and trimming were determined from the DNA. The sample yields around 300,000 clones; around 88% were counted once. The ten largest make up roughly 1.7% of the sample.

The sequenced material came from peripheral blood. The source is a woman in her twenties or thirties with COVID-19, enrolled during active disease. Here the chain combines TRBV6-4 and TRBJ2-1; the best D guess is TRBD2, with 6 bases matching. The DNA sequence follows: TGTGCCAGCAGTGACAGGTCGGGGACTGGGGATGAGCAGTTCTTC. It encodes CASSDRSGTGDEQFF.